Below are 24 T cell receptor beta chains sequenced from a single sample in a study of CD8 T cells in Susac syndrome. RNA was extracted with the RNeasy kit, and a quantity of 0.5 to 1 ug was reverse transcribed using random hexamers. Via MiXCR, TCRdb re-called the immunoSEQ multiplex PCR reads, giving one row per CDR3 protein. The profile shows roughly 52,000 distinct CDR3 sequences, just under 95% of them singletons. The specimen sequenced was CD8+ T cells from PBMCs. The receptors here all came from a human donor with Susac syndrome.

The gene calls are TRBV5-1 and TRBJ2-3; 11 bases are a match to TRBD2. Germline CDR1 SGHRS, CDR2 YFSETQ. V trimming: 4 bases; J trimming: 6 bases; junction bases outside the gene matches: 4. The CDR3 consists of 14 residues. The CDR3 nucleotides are TGCGCCAGCAGCGTTAGCGGGGGGGCCGATACGCAGTATTTT. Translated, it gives CASSVSGGADTQYF. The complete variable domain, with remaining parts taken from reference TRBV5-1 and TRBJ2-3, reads KAGVTQTPRYLIKTRGQQVTLSCSPISGHRSVSWYQQTPGQGLQFLFEYFSETQRNKGNFPGRFSGRQFSNSRSEMNVSTLELGDSALYLCASSVSGGADTQYFGPGTRLTVL.

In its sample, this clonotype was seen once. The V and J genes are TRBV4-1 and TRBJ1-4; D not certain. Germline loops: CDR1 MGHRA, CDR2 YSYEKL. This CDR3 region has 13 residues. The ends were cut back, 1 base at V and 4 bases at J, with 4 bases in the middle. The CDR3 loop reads CASSQAVNEKLFF. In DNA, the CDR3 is TGCGCCAGCAGCCAAGCCGTTAATGAAAAACTGTTTTTT.

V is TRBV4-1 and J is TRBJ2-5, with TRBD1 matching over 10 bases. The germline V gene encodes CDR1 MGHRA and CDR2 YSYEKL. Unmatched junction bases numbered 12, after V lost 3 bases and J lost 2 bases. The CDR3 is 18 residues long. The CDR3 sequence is CASSQLTTGTGEQETQYF. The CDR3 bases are TGCGCCAGCAGCCAGCTTACCACCGGGACAGGGGAACAAGAGACCCAGTACTTC.

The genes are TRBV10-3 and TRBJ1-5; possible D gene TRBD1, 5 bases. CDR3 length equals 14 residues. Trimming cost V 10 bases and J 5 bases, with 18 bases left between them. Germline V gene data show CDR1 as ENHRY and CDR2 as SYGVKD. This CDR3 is CARPGRHVDQPQHF. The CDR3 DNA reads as TGTGCCAGACCGGGACGCCATGTCGATCAGCCCCAGCATTTT.

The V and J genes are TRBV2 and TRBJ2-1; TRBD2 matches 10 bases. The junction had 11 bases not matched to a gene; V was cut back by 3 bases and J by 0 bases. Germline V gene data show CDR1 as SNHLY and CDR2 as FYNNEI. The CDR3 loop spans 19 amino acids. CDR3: CASSDIFVAGGSSYNEQFF. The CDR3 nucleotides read TGTGCCAGCAGTGACATTTTTGTAGCGGGGGGAAGCTCCTACAATGAGCAGTTCTTC.

The CDR3 DNA reads TGTGCCAGCAGCTTGGCTACGGGTTGGCAAGAGACCCAGTACTTC. Translating gives CASSLATGWQETQYF. This rearrangement joins TRBV5-6 to TRBJ2-5; no firm D call. Germline V gives CDR1 SGHDT, CDR2 YYEEEE. V dropped 0 bases and J dropped 2 bases, with 11 bases sitting between them. The CDR3 is 15 residues long.

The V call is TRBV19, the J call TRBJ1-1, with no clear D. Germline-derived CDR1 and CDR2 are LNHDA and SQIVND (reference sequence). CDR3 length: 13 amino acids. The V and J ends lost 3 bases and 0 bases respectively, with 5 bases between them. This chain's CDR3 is CASSILMNTEAFF. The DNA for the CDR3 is TGTGCCAGTAGTATCCTCATGAACACTGAAGCTTTCTTT.

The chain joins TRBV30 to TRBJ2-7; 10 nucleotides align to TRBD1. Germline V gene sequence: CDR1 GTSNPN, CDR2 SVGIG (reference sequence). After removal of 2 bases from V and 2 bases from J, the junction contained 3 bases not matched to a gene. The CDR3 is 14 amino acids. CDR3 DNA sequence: TGTGCCTGGAGTACAGGACAGGGGGCCTACGAGCAGTACTTC. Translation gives CAWSTGQGAYEQYF.

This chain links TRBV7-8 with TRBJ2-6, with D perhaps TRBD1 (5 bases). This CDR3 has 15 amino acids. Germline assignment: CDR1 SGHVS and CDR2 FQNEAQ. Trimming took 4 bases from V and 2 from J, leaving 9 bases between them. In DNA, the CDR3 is TGTGCCAGCAGCTCATGGGGCGCTGGGGCCAACGTCCTGACTTTC. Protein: CASSSWGAGANVLTF.

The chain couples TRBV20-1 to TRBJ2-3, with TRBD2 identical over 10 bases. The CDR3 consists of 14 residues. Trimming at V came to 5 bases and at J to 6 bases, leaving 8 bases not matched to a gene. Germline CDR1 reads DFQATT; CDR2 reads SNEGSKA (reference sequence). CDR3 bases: TGCAGTGCTCCCGGACTAGCGGCAGAGGATACGCAGTATTTT. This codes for CSAPGLAAEDTQYF.

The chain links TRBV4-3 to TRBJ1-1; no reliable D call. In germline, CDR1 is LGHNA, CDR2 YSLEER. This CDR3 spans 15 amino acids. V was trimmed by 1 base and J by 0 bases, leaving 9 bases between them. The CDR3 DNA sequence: TGCGCCAGCAGCCAAGTCGGCTTGTTGAACACTGAAGCTTTCTTT. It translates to CASSQVGLLNTEAFF.

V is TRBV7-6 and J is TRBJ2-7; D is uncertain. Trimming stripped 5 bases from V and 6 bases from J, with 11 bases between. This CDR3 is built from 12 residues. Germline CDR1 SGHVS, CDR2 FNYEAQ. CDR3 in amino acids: CASSQLGSEQYF. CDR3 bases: TGTGCCAGCAGCCAGCTAGGTTCCGAGCAGTACTTC.

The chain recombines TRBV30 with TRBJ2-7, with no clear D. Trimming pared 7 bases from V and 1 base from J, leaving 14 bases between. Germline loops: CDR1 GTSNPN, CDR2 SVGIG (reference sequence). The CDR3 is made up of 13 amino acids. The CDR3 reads CAFQPGMSYEQYF. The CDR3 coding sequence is TGTGCCTTCCAACCGGGCATGTCCTACGAGCAGTACTTC.

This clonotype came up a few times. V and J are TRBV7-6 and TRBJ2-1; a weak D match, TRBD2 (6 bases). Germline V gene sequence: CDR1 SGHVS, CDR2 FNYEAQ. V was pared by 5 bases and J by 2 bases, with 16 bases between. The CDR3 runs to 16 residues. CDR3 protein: CASSGPGESTYNEQFF. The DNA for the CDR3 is TGTGCCAGCAGCGGCCCGGGGGAGTCCACCTACAATGAGCAGTTCTTC.

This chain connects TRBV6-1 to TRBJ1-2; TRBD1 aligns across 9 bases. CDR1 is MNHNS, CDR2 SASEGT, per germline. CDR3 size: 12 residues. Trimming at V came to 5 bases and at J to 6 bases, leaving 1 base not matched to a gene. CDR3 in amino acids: CASSWTGDGYTF. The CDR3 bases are TGTGCCAGCAGTTGGACAGGGGATGGCTACACCTTC.

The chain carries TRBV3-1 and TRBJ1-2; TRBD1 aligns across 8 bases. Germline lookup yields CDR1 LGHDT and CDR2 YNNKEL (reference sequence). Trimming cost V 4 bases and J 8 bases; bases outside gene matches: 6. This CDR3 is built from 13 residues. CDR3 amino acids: CASSPGQGSGYTF. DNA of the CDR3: TGTGCCAGCAGCCCAGGACAGGGTAGCGGCTACACCTTC.

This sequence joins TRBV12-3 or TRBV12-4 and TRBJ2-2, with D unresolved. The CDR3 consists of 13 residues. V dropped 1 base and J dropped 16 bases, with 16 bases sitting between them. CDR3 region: CASSLGPRFLRFF. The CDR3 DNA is TGTGCCAGCAGTTTAGGCCCCCGTTTTCTCAGGTTTTTT.

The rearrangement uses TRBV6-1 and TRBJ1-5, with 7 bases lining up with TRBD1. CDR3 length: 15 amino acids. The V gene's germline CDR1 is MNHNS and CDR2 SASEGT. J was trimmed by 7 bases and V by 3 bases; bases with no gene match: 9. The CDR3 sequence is CASSDDNRGSQPQHF. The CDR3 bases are TGTGCCAGCAGTGACGACAACAGGGGAAGCCAGCCCCAGCATTTT.

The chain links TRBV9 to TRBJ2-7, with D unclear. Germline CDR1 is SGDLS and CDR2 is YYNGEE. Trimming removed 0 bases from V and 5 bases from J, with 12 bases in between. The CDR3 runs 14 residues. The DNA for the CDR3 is TGTGCCAGCAGCGTAGAAGCTCGAATCCACGAGCAGTACTTC. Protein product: CASSVEARIHEQYF.

Written as DNA, the CDR3 is TGTGCCAGCAGCTTGGGACTAGCGGGGGACCTCCAAGAGACCCAGTACTTC. This codes for CASSLGLAGDLQETQYF. V usage is TRBV11-2 and J usage is TRBJ2-5; TRBD2 aligns across 14 bases. Germline V gene lookup returns CDR1 SGHAT and CDR2 FQNNGV. The CDR3 runs 17 residues. Losses at the gene ends were 3 bases for V and 1 base for J; bases not matched to a gene: 4.

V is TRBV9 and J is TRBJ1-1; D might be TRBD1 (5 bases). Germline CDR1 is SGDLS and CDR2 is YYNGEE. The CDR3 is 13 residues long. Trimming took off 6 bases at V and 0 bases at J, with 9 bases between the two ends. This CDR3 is CASTETVNTEAFF. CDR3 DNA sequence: TGTGCCAGCACCGAGACAGTGAACACTGAAGCTTTCTTT.

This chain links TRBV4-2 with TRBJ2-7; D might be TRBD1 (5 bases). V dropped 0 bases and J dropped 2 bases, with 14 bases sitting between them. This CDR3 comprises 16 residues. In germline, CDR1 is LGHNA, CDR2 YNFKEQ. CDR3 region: CASSQEMWGGTYEQYF. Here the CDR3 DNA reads TGTGCCAGCAGCCAAGAAATGTGGGGCGGCACCTACGAGCAGTACTTC.

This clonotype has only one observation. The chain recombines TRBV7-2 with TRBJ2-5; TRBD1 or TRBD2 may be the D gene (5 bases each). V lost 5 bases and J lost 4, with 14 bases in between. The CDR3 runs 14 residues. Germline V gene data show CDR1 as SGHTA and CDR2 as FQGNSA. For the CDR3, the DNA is TGTGCCAGCAGCCCACCCCTCGGGACAGAGACCCAGTACTTC. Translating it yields CASSPPLGTETQYF. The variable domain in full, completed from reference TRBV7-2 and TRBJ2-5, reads GAGVSQSPSNKVTEKGKDVELRCDPISGHTALYWYRQSLGQGLEFLIYFQGNSAPDKSGLPSDRFSAERTGGSVSTLTIQRTQQEDSAVYLCASSPPLGTETQYFGPGTRLLVL.

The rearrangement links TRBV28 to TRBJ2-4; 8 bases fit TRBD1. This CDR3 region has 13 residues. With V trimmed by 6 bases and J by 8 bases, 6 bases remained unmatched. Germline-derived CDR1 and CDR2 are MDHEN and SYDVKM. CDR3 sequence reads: CASRTGGLDIQYF. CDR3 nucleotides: TGTGCCAGCAGAACAGGGGGATTAGACATTCAGTACTTC.